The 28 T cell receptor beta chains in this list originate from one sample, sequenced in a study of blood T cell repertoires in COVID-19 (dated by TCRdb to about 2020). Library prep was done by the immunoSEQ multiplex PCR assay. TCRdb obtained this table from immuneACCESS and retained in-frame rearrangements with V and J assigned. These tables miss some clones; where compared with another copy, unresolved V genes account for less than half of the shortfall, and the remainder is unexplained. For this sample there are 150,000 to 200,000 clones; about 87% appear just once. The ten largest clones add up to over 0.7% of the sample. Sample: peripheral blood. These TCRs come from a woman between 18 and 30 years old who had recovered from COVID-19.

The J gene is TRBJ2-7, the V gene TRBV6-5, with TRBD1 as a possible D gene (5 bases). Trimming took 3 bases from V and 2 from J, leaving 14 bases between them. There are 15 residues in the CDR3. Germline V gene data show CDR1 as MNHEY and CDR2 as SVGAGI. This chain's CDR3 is CASSYSGDRAYEQYF. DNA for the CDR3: TGTGCCAGCAGTTATTCTGGAGACAGAGCCTACGAGCAGTACTTC.

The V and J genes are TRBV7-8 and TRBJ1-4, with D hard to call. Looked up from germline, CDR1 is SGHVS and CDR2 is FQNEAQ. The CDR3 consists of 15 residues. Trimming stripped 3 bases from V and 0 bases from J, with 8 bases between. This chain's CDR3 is CASSFGGTTNEKLFF. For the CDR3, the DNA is TGTGCCAGCAGCTTCGGAGGTACAACTAATGAAAAACTGTTTTTT.

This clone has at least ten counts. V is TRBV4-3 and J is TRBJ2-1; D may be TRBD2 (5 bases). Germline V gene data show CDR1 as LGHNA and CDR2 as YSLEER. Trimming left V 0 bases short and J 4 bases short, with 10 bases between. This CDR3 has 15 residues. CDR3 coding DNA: TGCGCCAGCAGCCAAGAACCGACTATATACAATGAGCAGTTCTTC. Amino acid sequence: CASSQEPTIYNEQFF.

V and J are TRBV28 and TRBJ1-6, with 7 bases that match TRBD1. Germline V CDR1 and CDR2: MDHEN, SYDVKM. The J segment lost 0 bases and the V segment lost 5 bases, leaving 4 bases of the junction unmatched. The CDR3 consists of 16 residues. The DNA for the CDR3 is TGTGCCAGCAGTCCGGACAGGTTCTCCTATAATTCACCCCTCCACTTT. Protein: CASSPDRFSYNSPLHF.

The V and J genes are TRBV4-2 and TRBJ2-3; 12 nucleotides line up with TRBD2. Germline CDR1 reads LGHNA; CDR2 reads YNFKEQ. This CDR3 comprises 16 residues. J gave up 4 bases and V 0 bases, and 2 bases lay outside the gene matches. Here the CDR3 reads CASSQDLAGGPDTQYF. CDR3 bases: TGTGCCAGCAGCCAAGATCTAGCGGGAGGGCCAGATACGCAGTATTTT.

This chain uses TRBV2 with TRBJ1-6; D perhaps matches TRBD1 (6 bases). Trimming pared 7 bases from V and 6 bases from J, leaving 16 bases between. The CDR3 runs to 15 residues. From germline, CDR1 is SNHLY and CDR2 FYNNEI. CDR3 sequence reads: CASTPGGAGNSPLHF. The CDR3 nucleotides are TGTGCCAGCACCCCGGGGGGGGCCGGTAATTCACCCCTCCACTTT.

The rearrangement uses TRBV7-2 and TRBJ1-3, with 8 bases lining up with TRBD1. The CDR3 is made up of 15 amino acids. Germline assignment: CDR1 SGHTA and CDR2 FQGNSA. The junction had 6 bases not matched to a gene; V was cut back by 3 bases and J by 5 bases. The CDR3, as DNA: TGTGCCAGCAGCTTTGGACAGGGCAGTAGAAACACCATATATTTT. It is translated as CASSFGQGSRNTIYF.

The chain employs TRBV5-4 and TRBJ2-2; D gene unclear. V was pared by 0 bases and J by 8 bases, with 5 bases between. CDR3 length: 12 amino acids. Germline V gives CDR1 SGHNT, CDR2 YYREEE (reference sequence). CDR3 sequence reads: CASSLVQGELFF. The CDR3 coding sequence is TGTGCCAGCAGCTTGGTTCAAGGGGAGCTGTTTTTT.

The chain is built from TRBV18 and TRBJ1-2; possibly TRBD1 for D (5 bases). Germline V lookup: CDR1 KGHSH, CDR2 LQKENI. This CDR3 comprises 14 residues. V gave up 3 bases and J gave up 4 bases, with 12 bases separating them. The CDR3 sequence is CASSPSREGYGYTF. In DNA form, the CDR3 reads TGTGCCAGCTCACCGAGCAGGGAGGGCTATGGCTACACCTTC. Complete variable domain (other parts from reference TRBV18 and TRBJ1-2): NAGVMQNPRHLVRRRGQEARLRCSPMKGHSHVYWYRQLPEEGLKFMVYLQKENIIDESGMPKERFSAEFPKEGPSILRIQQVVRGDSAAYFCASSPSREGYGYTFGSGTRLTVV.

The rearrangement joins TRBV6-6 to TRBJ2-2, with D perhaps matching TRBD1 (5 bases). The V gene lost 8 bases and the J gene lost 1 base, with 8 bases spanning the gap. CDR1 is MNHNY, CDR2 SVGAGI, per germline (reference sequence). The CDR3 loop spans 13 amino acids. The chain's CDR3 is CASRQKNTGELFF. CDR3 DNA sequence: TGTGCCAGCCGACAGAAGAACACCGGGGAGCTGTTTTTT.

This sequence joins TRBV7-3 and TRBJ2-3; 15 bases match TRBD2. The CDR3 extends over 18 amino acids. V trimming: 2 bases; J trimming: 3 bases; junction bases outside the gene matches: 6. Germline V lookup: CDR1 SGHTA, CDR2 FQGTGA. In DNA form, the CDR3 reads TGTGCCAGCAGCTTATCCCGGACTAGCGGGGGGGGGACAGATACGCAGTATTTT. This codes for CASSLSRTSGGGTDTQYF.

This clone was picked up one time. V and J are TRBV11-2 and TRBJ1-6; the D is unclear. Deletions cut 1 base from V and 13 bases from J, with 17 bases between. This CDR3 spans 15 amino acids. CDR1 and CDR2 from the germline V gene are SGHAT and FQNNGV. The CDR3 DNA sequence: TGTGCCAGCAGCTTAGGTGGCGCGGGTCGGGCGCCCCTCCACTTT. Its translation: CASSLGGAGRAPLHF.

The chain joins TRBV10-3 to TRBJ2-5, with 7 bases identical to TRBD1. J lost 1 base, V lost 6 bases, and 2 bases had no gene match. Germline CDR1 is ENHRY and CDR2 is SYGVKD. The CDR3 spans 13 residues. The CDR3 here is CAIRGDSQETQYF. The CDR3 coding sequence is TGTGCCATCAGGGGGGACAGCCAAGAGACCCAGTACTTC.

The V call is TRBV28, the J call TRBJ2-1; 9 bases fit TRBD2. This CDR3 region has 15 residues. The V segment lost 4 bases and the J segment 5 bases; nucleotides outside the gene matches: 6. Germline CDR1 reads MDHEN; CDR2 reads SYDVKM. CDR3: CASSSGGLAHNEQFF. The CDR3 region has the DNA TGTGCCAGCAGTTCCGGGGGACTAGCTCACAATGAGCAGTTCTTC.

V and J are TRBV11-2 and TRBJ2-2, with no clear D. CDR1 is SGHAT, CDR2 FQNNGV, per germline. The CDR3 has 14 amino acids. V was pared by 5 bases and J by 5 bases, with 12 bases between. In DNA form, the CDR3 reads TGTGCCAGCAGCCGATCAGAAGTTACCGGGGAGCTGTTTTTT. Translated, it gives CASSRSEVTGELFF.

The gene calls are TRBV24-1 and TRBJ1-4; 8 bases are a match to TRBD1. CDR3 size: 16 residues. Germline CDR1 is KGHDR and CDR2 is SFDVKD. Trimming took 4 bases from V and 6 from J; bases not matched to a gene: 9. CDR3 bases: TGTGCCACCAGTGACCCGGGGGCCAGGGGGCATGAAAAACTGTTTTTT. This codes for CATSDPGARGHEKLFF.

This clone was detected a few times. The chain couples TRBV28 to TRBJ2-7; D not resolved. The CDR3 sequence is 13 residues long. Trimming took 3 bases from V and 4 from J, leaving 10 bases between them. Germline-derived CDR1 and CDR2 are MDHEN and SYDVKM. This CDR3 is CASSLGSIYEQYF. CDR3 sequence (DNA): TGTGCCAGCAGTTTGGGCTCCATTTACGAGCAGTACTTC. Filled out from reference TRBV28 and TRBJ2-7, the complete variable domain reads DVKVTQSSRYLVKRTGEKVFLECVQDMDHENMFWYRQDPGLGLRLIYFSYDVKMKEKGDIPEGYSVSREKKERFSLILESASTNQTSMYLCASSLGSIYEQYFGPGTRLTVT.

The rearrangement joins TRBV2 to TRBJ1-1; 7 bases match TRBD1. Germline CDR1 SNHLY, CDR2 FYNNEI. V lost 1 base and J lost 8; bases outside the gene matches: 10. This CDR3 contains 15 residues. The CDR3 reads CASSEETGSYFEAFF. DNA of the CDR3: TGTGCCAGCAGTGAAGAGACAGGGTCTTATTTCGAAGCTTTCTTT. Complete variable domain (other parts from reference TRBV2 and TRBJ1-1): EPEVTQTPSHQVTQMGQEVILRCVPISNHLYFYWYRQILGQKVEFLVSFYNNEISEKSEIFDDQFSVERPDGSNFTLKIRSTKLEDSAMYFCASSEETGSYFEAFFGQGTRLTVV.

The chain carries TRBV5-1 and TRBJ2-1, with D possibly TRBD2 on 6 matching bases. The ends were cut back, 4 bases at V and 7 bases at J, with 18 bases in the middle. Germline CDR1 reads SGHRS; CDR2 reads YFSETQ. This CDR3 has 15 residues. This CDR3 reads CASSRGTEAGNEQFF. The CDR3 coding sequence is TGCGCCAGCAGCCGGGGGACGGAGGCGGGTAATGAGCAGTTCTTC.

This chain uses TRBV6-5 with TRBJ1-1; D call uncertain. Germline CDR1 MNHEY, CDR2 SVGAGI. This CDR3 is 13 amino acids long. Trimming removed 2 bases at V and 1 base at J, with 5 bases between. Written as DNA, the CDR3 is TGTGCCAGCAGTTACGGCGGGAACACTGAAGCTTTCTTT. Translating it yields CASSYGGNTEAFF.

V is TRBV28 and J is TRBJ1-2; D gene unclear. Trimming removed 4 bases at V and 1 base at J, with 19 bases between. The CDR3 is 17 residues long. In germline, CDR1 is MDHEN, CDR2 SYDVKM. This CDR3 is CASSSLRLGRVNYGYTF. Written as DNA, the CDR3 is TGTGCCAGCAGTTCGTTACGTTTAGGGAGGGTTAACTATGGCTACACCTTC.

CDR3 DNA: TGTGCCAGCTCACAATTGCAGGGTTACGCGAACACCGGGGAGCTGTTTTTT. The encoded protein is CASSQLQGYANTGELFF. The chain is built from TRBV18 and TRBJ2-2, with D perhaps TRBD1 (5 bases). V lost 4 bases, J lost 0 bases, and 15 bases lay in between. Germline values: CDR1 KGHSH, CDR2 LQKENI. This CDR3 region has 17 residues.

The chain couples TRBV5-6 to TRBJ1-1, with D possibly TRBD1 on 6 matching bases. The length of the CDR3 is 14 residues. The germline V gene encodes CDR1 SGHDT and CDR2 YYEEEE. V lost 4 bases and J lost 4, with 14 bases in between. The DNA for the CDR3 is TGTGCCAGCAGCGGAATACAGGGTGGCACTGAAGCTTTCTTT. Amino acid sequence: CASSGIQGGTEAFF.

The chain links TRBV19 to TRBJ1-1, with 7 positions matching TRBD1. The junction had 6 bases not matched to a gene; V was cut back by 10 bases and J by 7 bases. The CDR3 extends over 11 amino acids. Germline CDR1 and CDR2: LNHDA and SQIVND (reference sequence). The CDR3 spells CATGQVSEAFF. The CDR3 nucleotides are TGTGCCACAGGACAGGTCAGTGAAGCTTTCTTT.

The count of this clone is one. CDR3 bases: TGTGCCAGCAGCTTAGATCTAGCGGGGGGCGTGGATGAGCAGTTCTTC. Translating it yields CASSLDLAGGVDEQFF. The V and J genes are TRBV7-6 and TRBJ2-1; 11 bases agree with TRBD2. Germline V gene lookup returns CDR1 SGHVS and CDR2 FNYEAQ. With 1 base clipped from V and 8 bases from J, the junction kept 7 bases outside the gene matches. This CDR3 region has 16 residues.

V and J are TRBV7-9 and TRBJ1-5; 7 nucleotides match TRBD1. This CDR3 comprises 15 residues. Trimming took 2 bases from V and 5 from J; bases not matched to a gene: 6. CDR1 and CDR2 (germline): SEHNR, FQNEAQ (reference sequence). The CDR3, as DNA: TGTGCCAGCAGCTTATCCACAGGGGCATATCAGCCCCAGCATTTT. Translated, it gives CASSLSTGAYQPQHF. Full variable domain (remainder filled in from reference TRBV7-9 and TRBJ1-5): DTGVSQNPRHKITKRGQNVTFRCDPISEHNRLYWYRQTLGQGPEFLTYFQNEAQLEKSRLLSDRFSAERPKGSFSTLEIQRTEQGDSAMYLCASSLSTGAYQPQHFGDGTRLSIL.

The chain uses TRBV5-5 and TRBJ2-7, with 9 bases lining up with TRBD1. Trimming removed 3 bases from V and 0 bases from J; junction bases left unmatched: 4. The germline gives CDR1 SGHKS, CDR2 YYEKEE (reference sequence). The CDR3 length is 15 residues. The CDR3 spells CASSSGQGLSYEQYV. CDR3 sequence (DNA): TGTGCCAGCAGCTCAGGACAGGGGCTCTCCTACGAGCAGTACGTC.

This chain's CDR3 is CASSQGHGELFF. Here the CDR3 DNA reads TGTGCCAGCAGCCAGGGTCACGGGGAGCTGTTTTTT. The chain links TRBV5-4 to TRBJ2-2; maybe TRBD1 (5 bases). Germline loops: CDR1 SGHNT, CDR2 YYREEE (reference sequence). The CDR3 is 12 residues long. Trimming stripped 4 bases from V and 7 bases from J, with 8 bases between.